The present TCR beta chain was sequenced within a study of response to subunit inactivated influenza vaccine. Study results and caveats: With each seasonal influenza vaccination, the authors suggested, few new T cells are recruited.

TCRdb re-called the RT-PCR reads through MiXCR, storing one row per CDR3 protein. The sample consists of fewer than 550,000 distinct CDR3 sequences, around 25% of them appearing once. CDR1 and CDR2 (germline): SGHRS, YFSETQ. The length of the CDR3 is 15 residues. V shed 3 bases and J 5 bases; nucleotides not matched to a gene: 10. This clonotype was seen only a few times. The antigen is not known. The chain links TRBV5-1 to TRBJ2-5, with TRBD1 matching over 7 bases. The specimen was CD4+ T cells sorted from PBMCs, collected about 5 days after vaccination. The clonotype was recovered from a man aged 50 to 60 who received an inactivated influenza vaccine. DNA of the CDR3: TGCGCCAGCAGCTCGGGACAGAGGGGTGAGGAGACCCAGTACTTC. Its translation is CASSSGQRGEETQYF.